This T cell receptor (beta chain) was sequenced for a study of human T cells and chemical hapten exposure. Background on the study: Small pooled library volume differences chiefly drove per-sample TCR yield variation. Study-wide findings and caveats: Counts of TCRs above 1 in 1000 frequency stayed unchanged with DPC sensitization.

As to time point: healthy volunteer bleed at 6 weeks. Whole blood, unfractionated, served as the material for total RNA extraction. This clonotype showed up many times. What it recognizes is unknown. The CDR3 is 15 residues long. The trim removed 6 bases at V and 6 bases at J, leaving 11 bases unmatched. Per the germline V gene, CDR1 is MNHEY and CDR2 is SVGAGI. For the library, individual cDNA molecules each received unique molecular identifiers. How the authors handled the data: The median was around 89,000 TCRs per sample, ranging roughly 20,000 to 750,000. Via MiXCR, TCRdb re-called the RACE reads, giving one row per CDR3 protein. TCRdb, rather than the study authors, made the V and J calls. The table has 44,000 or so distinct CDR3 sequences, about 3.7% seen once; the top ten hold 4.5% to 6.5%.

The sample consisted of whole blood. This clonotype was obtained from a human donor in good health. Some clones in this sample may be carry-over from other donors' samples. V and J are TRBV6-5 and TRBJ2-1, with 7 bases fitting TRBD2. In nucleotides, the CDR3 is TGTGCCAGCAGGGGTTTGGCTAGCGGCCTCAATGAGCAGTTCTTC. As protein: CASRGLASGLNEQFF.